This entry concerns a single T cell receptor (beta chain). This clone was detected only once. Its antigen specificity is not known. No base quality values were provided; no much bigger clone lies one nucleotide off. Explained via the paper, the time point label denotes: baseline before first vaccination. The vaccinee samples were drawn from two UK trials, COV001 and COV002, one of which was a single-blind randomized controlled phase 2/3 trial testing AZD1222 (ChAdOx1 nCoV-19) in healthy adults. For TCRbeta chain sequencing, PBMC samples from trial participants were taken at day 0 and at day 28 after the second dose. The CDR3 regions of human TCRbeta chains were subjected to immunosequencing. The study's processing was this. TCRs in the repertoires were matched against a reference library of SARS-CoV-2-specific TCRs that had been generated with the MIRA antigen-specificity platform. Breadth was defined as the fraction of unique TCRs that were SARS-CoV-2-associated, and depth was defined as the fraction of total T cells that were SARS-CoV-2-associated. Using the MIRA data, every spike-specific TCR was mapped to the spike region that the TCR reacted to and assigned to either a CD4 or a CD8 class. Log10-transformed breadth and depth values were compared by one-way ANOVA with Sidak's multiple comparisons tests. This immuneACCESS table, as held by TCRdb, lists in-frame sequences with V and J called but not all clones. Of the missing ones, under half trace to an unresolved V gene in checked studies; the others have no known cause. That table furnishes V, J and clone size, whereas the DNA furnished D and trimming. The sample yields roughly 120,000 clones; around 86% were counted once. The leading ten clones occupy 0.95% to 1.5% of the sample.

V lost 2 bases and J lost 3 bases, and the count of bases not matched to a germline gene is 3. The CDR3 covers 14 residues, taking in both the cysteine and the phenylalanine. The sequence is cut down to CDR3 DNA, 42 bases in frame from base 1. The germline V gene sets CDR1 to LGHNA and CDR2 to YNFKEQ. The data originate from a study of T cell responses to AZD1222 COVID-19 vaccine listed by TCRdb under 2021. A note on the overall study: AZD1222 recipients given second doses at about 4 weeks or at about 12 weeks were pooled, since spike-specific TCR depth and breadth were not found to differ between the two schedules. A total of about 230 trial participants underwent TCR sequencing, of whom some 210 received two doses of AZD1222 and roughly 25 received two doses of the MenACWY control vaccine. Trial participants were enrolled by age into subgroups of 18-55, 56-69 and 70-plus years, and around 140, 26 and 57 TCR-sequenced participants, respectively, were included in these subgroups.

What the study reported, not specific to this receptor: Reportedly, close to half of the unique spike-specific TCRs recognized epitopes lying outside the regions that are mutated in the B.1.351 and B.1.1.7 variants. The 56-69-year group was small, and its depth increase did not reach significance, likely because of low power. Conclusions about previously exposed vaccinees are limited, since just five to seven AZD1222 recipients were seropositive for SARS-CoV-2 at baseline. Because no day 14 peak-response samples were available, the repertoires could be characterized only after the peak T cell response. Participants were mostly white British, with more females than males. The authors suggested clonal diversity may have been underestimated. Spike-specific TCR breadth and depth rose significantly after two AZD1222 doses compared with day 0 and with MenACWY recipients. The vaccine-associated CD4 TCRs covered the entire spike protein, and the dominant responses fell in regions 160-218 and 743-854.

The TCR sequence derives from an adult in good health. The source material was peripheral blood, sampled on day 0 of AZD1222 vaccination. The chain joins TRBV4-2 to TRBJ1-2, with 7 junctional bases fitting TRBD1. The CDR3 region reads CASSQSGGDYGYTF. The DNA sequence is given as TGTGCCAGCAGCCAATCAGGGGGAGACTATGGCTACACCTTC.